Listed below are T cell receptor beta chains from one sample, sequenced in a study of blood T cell repertoires in COVID-19. Only in-frame clones appear in the TCRdb table, and some are missing; sequencing was by immunoSEQ multiplex PCR. This sample has over 100,000 clones, with approximately 89% found just once. The specimen was peripheral blood. Receptors originate from a woman in her 70s with COVID-19, enrolled during active disease. CDR3s include the opening cysteine and the closing phenylalanine or tryptophan. D genes are given only for firm matches. Where a row states a size, it is once, few, many or the class of an expanded clone; other rows omit it.

J | D | size | V | DNA | CDR3
TRBJ2-1 | TRBD1 | NA | TRBV6-4 | TGTGCCAGCAGTGACCACAGGGGGCTGGCGAACAATGAGCAGTTCTTC | CASSDHRGLANNEQFF
TRBJ2-3 | NA | NA | TRBV6-6 | TGTGCCAGCAGTTACTCGGGGACTGGCACAGATACGCAGTATTTT | CASSYSGTGTDTQYF
TRBJ2-5 | NA | NA | TRBV20-1 | TGCAGTGCTAGTCCAAGACTTGAAGTGTACCAAGAGACCCAGTACTTC | CSASPRLEVYQETQYF
TRBJ1-4 | TRBD1 | NA | TRBV30 | TGTGCCTGGAGCGACAGGGCTAATGAAAAACTGTTTTTT | CAWSDRANEKLFF
TRBJ2-1 | NA | NA | TRBV10-1 | TGCGCCAGCCCTGGCGGGCCTGAGAGAAATGAGCAGTTCTTC | CASPGGPERNEQFF
TRBJ2-1 | TRBD1 | NA | TRBV23-1 | TGCGCCAGCAGCCGGAGGGACAGGGAAAATGAGCAGTTCTTC | CASSRRDRENEQFF
TRBJ2-7 | TRBD1 | NA | TRBV9 | TGTGCCAGCAGCGAGAGGGAGACAGGGTACTCCTACGAGCAGTACTTC | CASSERETGYSYEQYF
TRBJ2-1 | TRBD2 | NA | TRBV5-3 | TGTGCCAGAAGCTACGCCCGACTAGCGGGGGGGCCCGAAGATGAGCAGTTCTTC | CARSYARLAGGPEDEQFF
TRBJ1-1 | TRBD1 | NA | TRBV2 | TGTGCCAGTAACAGGGGATTGAGGAACACTGAAGCTTTCTTT | CASNRGLRNTEAFF
TRBJ1-1 | NA | NA | TRBV28 | TGTGCCAGCAGAAAGGGGTGGAAGAACACTGAAGCTTTCTTT | CASRKGWKNTEAFF
TRBJ1-2 | NA | NA | TRBV7-2 | TGTGCCAGCAGCTCCCTGAACAAATATGGCTACACCTTC | CASSSLNKYGYTF
TRBJ2-7 | NA | NA | TRBV6-5 | TGTGCCAGCTGCAGGCAGCCCTACTACGAGCAGTACTTC | CASCRQPYYEQYF
TRBJ2-3 | NA | NA | TRBV6-4 | TGTGCCAGCAGTGAGGATAGCGGCCGAACGCAGTATTTT | CASSEDSGRTQYF
TRBJ1-3 | NA | NA | TRBV13 | TGTGCCAGCAGCTCGGTCGGAGGGCCGGCGGACACCATATATTTT | CASSSVGGPADTIYF
TRBJ2-5 | TRBD2 | NA | TRBV11-2 | TGTGCCAGCAGCTTACCTAGCGGGGATTTAGAGACCCAGTACTTC | CASSLPSGDLETQYF
TRBJ2-7 | NA | NA | TRBV6-2/TRBV6-3 | TGTGCCAGCAGTACCGGGTATGACTACGAGCAGTACTTC | CASSTGYDYEQYF
TRBJ1-6 | TRBD1 | once | TRBV28 | TGTGCCAGCAGTTTAAGGACAGGGGGCATTTCACCCCTCCACTTT | CASSLRTGGISPLHF
TRBJ2-7 | TRBD1 | NA | TRBV28 | TGTGCCAGCAGTTTAACTCCGGGACAGCTACGATGGGGAACCTCCTACGAGCAGTACTTC | CASSLTPGQLRWGTSYEQYF
TRBJ1-1 | NA | NA | TRBV4-1 | TGCGCCAGCAGCCAAGATCACAGGAACACTGAAGCTTTCTTT | CASSQDHRNTEAFF
TRBJ1-5 | TRBD1 | once | TRBV3-1/TRBV3-2 | TGTGCCAGCAGCCAAAGTCAGGGGGTCGTTCCCCAGCATTTT | CASSQSQGVVPQHF
TRBJ1-1 | NA | NA | TRBV19 | TGTGCCAGTACCTACAGGGTGAACACTGAAGCTTTCTTT | CASTYRVNTEAFF
TRBJ2-5 | NA | NA | TRBV3-1/TRBV3-2 | TGTGCCAGCAGCCAAGATGAAAGGCTAGCCCCCGGTGAGGCCCAGTACTTC | CASSQDERLAPGEAQYF
TRBJ1-5 | TRBD1 | NA | TRBV10-3 | TGTGCCATCAGGGACAGGGTTAATCAGCCCCAGCATTTT | CAIRDRVNQPQHF
TRBJ2-1 | NA | NA | TRBV5-1 | TGCGCCAGCAGCTTGGCGAGTGCCAATGAGCAGTTCTTC | CASSLASANEQFF
TRBJ1-5 | NA | NA | TRBV6-5 | TGTGCCAGCAGCGTCCGGGGGAATCAGCCCCAGCATTTT | CASSVRGNQPQHF
TRBJ1-2 | TRBD1 | NA | TRBV28 | TGTGCCAGCACCGTTACTTGGGACAGGGGAAACGATGGCTACACCTTC | CASTVTWDRGNDGYTF
TRBJ1-1 | TRBD1 | NA | TRBV5-1 | TGCGCCAGCAACCCCCGGGGACAGTCAAACACTGAAGCTTTCTTT | CASNPRGQSNTEAFF
TRBJ2-7 | TRBD1 | NA | TRBV9 | TGTGCCAGCAGCGTAGAGGGGACAGAACAATACGAGCAGTACTTC | CASSVEGTEQYEQYF
TRBJ1-1 | NA | NA | TRBV11-2 | TGTGCCAGCAGCCCCCGGCGGGGTGGAGGCGTGAACACTGAAGCTTTCTTT | CASSPRRGGGVNTEAFF
TRBJ1-2 | TRBD1 | NA | TRBV28 | TGTGCCAGCAGAGTCCGGGACAGGGGGCCCCTTGGCTACACCTTC | CASRVRDRGPLGYTF
TRBJ1-2 | TRBD1 | NA | TRBV5-4 | TGTGCCAGCAGCCCCCGACAGGGGAACTATGGCTACACCTTC | CASSPRQGNYGYTF
TRBJ1-1 | NA | NA | TRBV5-1 | TGCGCCAGCAGCTTGTTGGCGGGGAACGAAGCTTTCTTT | CASSLLAGNEAFF
TRBJ1-3 | NA | NA | TRBV18 | TGTGCCAGCTCACCGTCTCTCTCAGGGAGGCCTGGAAACACCATATATTTT | CASSPSLSGRPGNTIYF
TRBJ1-1 | NA | NA | TRBV13 | TGTGCCAGCAGCGAAACCTACCTAGGGGGGAACACTGAAGCTTTCTTT | CASSETYLGGNTEAFF
TRBJ2-1 | TRBD2 | NA | TRBV4-1 | TGCGCCAGCAGCCAAGAAGGCGGGGGGGCCCCCTACAATGAGCAGTTCTTC | CASSQEGGGAPYNEQFF
TRBJ1-5 | NA | NA | TRBV4-1 | TGCGCCAGCAGCCAAGTACATGATAGCAATCAGCCCCAGCATTTT | CASSQVHDSNQPQHF
TRBJ2-7 | TRBD2 | NA | TRBV6-5 | TGTGCCAGCAGTTTAGCGGGGGGACCCTACGAGCAGTACTTC | CASSLAGGPYEQYF